These 18 T cell receptor beta chains originate from one sample sequenced in a study of cytomegalovirus exposure and HLA in healthy donors. The assay was immunoSEQ multiplex PCR, and TCRdb's table has in-frame clones only and misses some. This sample has 150,000 to 180,000 clones, with about 86% found just once. Sequencing was done on a sample of PBMCs. Receptors originate from a human donor in good health.

The rearrangement uses TRBV18 and TRBJ1-3; 11 nucleotides match TRBD1. CDR1 and CDR2 from the germline V gene are KGHSH and LQKENI. This CDR3 contains 19 residues. The V gene end was trimmed by 4 bases and the J gene end by 0 bases; junction bases not matched to a gene: 11. Written as DNA, the CDR3 is TGTGCCAGCTCACGTGGACAGGGGGCCTACCTTACCTCTGGAAACACCATATATTTT. It specifies CASSRGQGAYLTSGNTIYF.

This sequence joins TRBV4-1 and TRBJ1-1, with TRBD1 matching over 7 bases. V dropped 1 base and J dropped 7; count of bases not matched to a gene: 6. The CDR3 has 14 amino acids. Germline-derived CDR1 and CDR2 are MGHRA and YSYEKL. CDR3 in amino acids: CASSQGQGVGEAFF. In DNA, the CDR3 is TGCGCCAGCAGCCAAGGGCAGGGGGTGGGTGAAGCTTTCTTT.

The chain combines TRBV5-1 with TRBJ2-6; D uncertain. The CDR3 runs to 14 residues. V gave up 4 bases and J gave up 2 bases, with 7 bases separating them. Germline V gene sequence: CDR1 SGHRS, CDR2 YFSETQ. The CDR3 DNA follows: TGCGCCAGCAGCCCCAACACTGGGGCCAACGTCCTGACTTTC. This encodes CASSPNTGANVLTF.

J is TRBJ1-1 and V is TRBV19; D unresolved. This CDR3 is 13 amino acids long. V lost 4 bases to trimming and J lost 4 bases, with 10 bases between them. Germline loops: CDR1 LNHDA, CDR2 SQIVND (reference sequence). CDR3 bases: TGTGCCAGTAGTACGGACCGGGGCACTGAAGCTTTCTTT. It is translated as CASSTDRGTEAFF.

The V call is TRBV28, the J call TRBJ2-1; 8 bases match TRBD2. CDR1 MDHEN and CDR2 SYDVKM come from the germline V gene. V lost 5 bases, J lost 5 bases, and 8 bases stayed unmatched. This CDR3 is built from 15 residues. The CDR3 sequence: CASSSPAGGDNEQFF. CDR3 DNA sequence: TGTGCCAGCAGTAGTCCCGCGGGAGGCGACAATGAGCAGTTCTTC.

V gene TRBV13 combines with J gene TRBJ2-7; TRBD2 matches at 10 bases. Germline assignment: CDR1 PRHDT and CDR2 FYEKMQ (reference sequence). Trimming cost V 2 bases and J 6 bases; bases outside gene matches: 7. The CDR3 length is 15 residues. In nucleotides, the CDR3 is TGTGCCAGCAGCTTAACGAGCGGGAGGGCGTCCGAGCAGTACTTC. Protein: CASSLTSGRASEQYF.

This chain uses TRBV4-3 with TRBJ1-1; 7 bases align to TRBD1. Germline V gene sequence: CDR1 LGHNA, CDR2 YSLEER. The CDR3 loop spans 14 amino acids. Trimming at V came to 4 bases and at J to 4 bases, leaving 6 bases not matched to a gene. The CDR3 here is CASSRTGFITEAFF. CDR3 in DNA: TGCGCCAGCAGCCGGACAGGTTTTATCACTGAAGCTTTCTTT.

This sequence joins TRBV29-1 and TRBJ1-2; TRBD1 matches 10 bases. V shed 4 bases and J 6 bases; nucleotides not matched to a gene: 2. There are 12 residues in the CDR3. Germline CDR1 SQVTM, CDR2 ANQGSEA. The CDR3 nucleotides read TGCAGCGTTGGGACAGGGGGGAATGGCTACACCTTC. Translation: CSVGTGGNGYTF.

This clone was observed once. This chain joins TRBV15 and TRBJ2-7; 8 positions agree with TRBD1. The CDR3 has 15 amino acids. The trim removed 5 bases at V and 1 base at J, leaving 7 bases unmatched. CDR1 LNHNV and CDR2 YYDKDF come from the germline V gene (reference sequence). The CDR3 sequence: CATSPGGQVSYEQYF. The CDR3 coding sequence is TGTGCCACCAGCCCTGGGGGACAGGTATCCTACGAGCAGTACTTC.

The V and J genes are TRBV11-2 and TRBJ1-3, with 8 bases fitting TRBD1. Germline V gives CDR1 SGHAT, CDR2 FQNNGV. V was pared by 2 bases and J by 3 bases, with 6 bases of the junction left unmatched. The CDR3 covers 16 residues. The CDR3 DNA reads TGTGCCAGCAGCTTACGGGGACAGGTTGATGGAAACACCATATATTTT. This encodes CASSLRGQVDGNTIYF.

V and J are TRBV5-4 and TRBJ2-3; 7 positions match TRBD1. After removal of 4 bases from V and 0 bases from J, the junction contained 8 bases not matched to a gene. Germline values: CDR1 SGHNT, CDR2 YYREEE (reference sequence). The CDR3 spans 16 residues. The CDR3 is CASSPGQDPSTDTQYF. CDR3 nucleotide sequence: TGTGCCAGCAGCCCAGGACAGGACCCTAGCACAGATACGCAGTATTTT.

The gene calls are TRBV30 and TRBJ2-7, with 10 bases that match TRBD1. This CDR3 has 14 residues. Unmatched junction bases numbered 6, after V lost 4 bases and J lost 3 bases. Germline CDR1 GTSNPN, CDR2 SVGIG (reference sequence). CDR3 region: CAWNVGQGRYEQYF. The CDR3 DNA reads as TGTGCCTGGAACGTGGGACAGGGGCGCTACGAGCAGTACTTC.

This chain joins TRBV6-1 and TRBJ1-2; D not resolved. CDR1 is MNHNS and CDR2 is SASEGT in the germline V gene. The CDR3 runs to 13 residues. Trimming left V 5 bases short and J 2 bases short, with 9 bases between. DNA for the CDR3: TGTGCCAGCAGTCCGCGGGAAAACTATGGCTACACCTTC. Amino acids: CASSPRENYGYTF.

The rearrangement joins TRBV5-6 to TRBJ2-5; tentatively, D is TRBD1 (6 bases). CDR1 and CDR2 (germline): SGHDT, YYEEEE. This CDR3 is built from 14 residues. V lost 4 bases and J lost 4, with 14 bases in between. The CDR3 coding sequence is TGTGCCAGCAGCCCCCGACAGGTTGGAGAGACCCAGTACTTC. The encoded protein is CASSPRQVGETQYF. Full variable domain (rest looked up from reference TRBV5-6 and TRBJ2-5): DAGVTQSPTHLIKTRGQQVTLRCSPKSGHDTVSWYQQALGQGPQFIFQYYEEEERQRGNFPDRFSGHQFPNYSSELNVNALLLGDSALYLCASSPRQVGETQYFGPGTRLLVL.

The chain combines TRBV2 with TRBJ2-7; D might be TRBD2 (5 bases). This CDR3 spans 13 amino acids. V was clipped by 10 bases and J by 5 bases, with 18 bases between them. Looked up from germline, CDR1 is SNHLY and CDR2 is FYNNEI. The CDR3, as DNA: TGTGCCACCTCCCGGGCGGGTTTCCACGAGCAGTACTTC. It yields the protein CATSRAGFHEQYF.

The rearrangement joins TRBV28 to TRBJ1-1; TRBD1 matches at 7 bases. The CDR3 length is 15 residues. The V segment lost 6 bases and the J segment 5 bases; nucleotides outside the gene matches: 12. Germline loops: CDR1 MDHEN, CDR2 SYDVKM. In DNA form, the CDR3 reads TGTGCCAGCAGAAGAGGGGGCACGCTTGGTACTGAAGCTTTCTTT. This codes for CASRRGGTLGTEAFF.

The chain joins TRBV7-3 to TRBJ2-1; D gene ambiguous. Trimming stripped 2 bases from V and 6 bases from J, with 8 bases between. The germline CDR1 and CDR2 sequences are SGHTA and FQGTGA. This CDR3 comprises 13 residues. CDR3 amino acids: CASSLGWANEQFF. The CDR3 coding sequence is TGTGCCAGCAGCTTAGGTTGGGCCAATGAGCAGTTCTTC.

V is TRBV5-1 and J is TRBJ2-4; 12 bases align to TRBD2. The CDR3 length is 17 residues. The germline V gene has CDR1 SGHRS and CDR2 YFSETQ. Unmatched junction bases numbered 7, after V lost 4 bases and J lost 2 bases. This chain's CDR3 is CASSLTSGGTTKNIQYF. CDR3 coding DNA: TGCGCCAGCAGCCTAACTAGCGGGGGGACCACCAAAAACATTCAGTACTTC.